Included here is one TCR beta chain sequence, with context. This sample was included in a study of OX40 agonist ivuxolimab in advanced cancers. CDR1 and CDR2 from the germline V gene are SEHNR and FQNEAQ (reference sequence). J lost 7 bases, V lost 5 bases, and 4 bases had no gene match. The CDR3 totals 13 residues. Libraries were prepared by immunoSEQ multiplex PCR; TCRdb keeps only in-frame clonotypes and omits some of them. Of 60,000 to 75,000 clones in the sample, around nine tenths were seen once. Sequenced here: CD4+ or CD8+ T cells sorted from blood, sampled in a trial of the OX40 agonist ivuxolimab. The chain employs TRBV7-9 and TRBJ1-2; TRBD1 matches at 10 bases. This sequence originates from an adult with an advanced solid tumor such as melanoma, head and neck, liver or kidney cancer. The CDR3 is CASSPRQGAGYTF. DNA for the CDR3: TGTGCCAGCAGCCCCCGACAGGGGGCTGGCTACACCTTC.